This T cell receptor beta chain emerged from a study of T cell changes during pregnancy in multiple sclerosis. Generated by immunoSEQ multiplex PCR, the TCRdb table keeps only in-frame clones and is missing some. The repertoire holds about 58,000 clones, about 89% seen once, with just under 0.5% in the top ten. Germline CDR1 is SGHNT and CDR2 is YYREEE (reference sequence). Unmatched junction bases numbered 9, after V lost 4 bases and J lost 3 bases. The CDR3 is 16 residues long. This TCR was sampled from a female donor in good health, enrolled as a control in a pregnancy study. Source: CD4+ T cells from peripheral blood mononuclear cells, taken after pregnancy. The V and J genes are TRBV5-4 and TRBJ2-7; 11 nucleotides line up with TRBD1. CDR3 sequence (DNA): TGTGCCAGCAGCCATAAGGGACAGGGGGTGGTCTACGAGCAGTACTTC. It codes for CASSHKGQGVVYEQYF.